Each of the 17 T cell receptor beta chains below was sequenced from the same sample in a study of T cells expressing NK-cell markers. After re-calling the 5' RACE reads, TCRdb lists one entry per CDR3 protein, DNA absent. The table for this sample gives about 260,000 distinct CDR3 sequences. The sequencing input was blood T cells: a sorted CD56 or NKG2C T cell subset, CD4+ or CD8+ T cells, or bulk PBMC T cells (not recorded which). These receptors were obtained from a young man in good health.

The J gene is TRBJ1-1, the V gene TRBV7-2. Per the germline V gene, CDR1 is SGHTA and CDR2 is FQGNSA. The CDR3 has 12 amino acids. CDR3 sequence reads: CASSLFKSEAFF.

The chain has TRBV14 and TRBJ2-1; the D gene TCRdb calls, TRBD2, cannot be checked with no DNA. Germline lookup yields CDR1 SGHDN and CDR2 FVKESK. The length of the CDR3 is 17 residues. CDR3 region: CASSQVPRRAIPNVEFF.

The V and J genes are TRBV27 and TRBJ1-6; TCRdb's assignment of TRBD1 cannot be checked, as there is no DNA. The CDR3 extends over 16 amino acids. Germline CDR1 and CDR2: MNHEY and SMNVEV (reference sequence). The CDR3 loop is CASSQQGAAENSPLHF.

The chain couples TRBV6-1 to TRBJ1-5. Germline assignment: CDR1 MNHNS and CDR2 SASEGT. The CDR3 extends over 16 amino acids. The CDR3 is CAIFERWGIGNQPQHF.

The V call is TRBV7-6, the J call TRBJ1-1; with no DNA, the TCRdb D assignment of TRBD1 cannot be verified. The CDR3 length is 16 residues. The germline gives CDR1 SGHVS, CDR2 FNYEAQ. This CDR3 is CASSPLQTGLSTEAFF.

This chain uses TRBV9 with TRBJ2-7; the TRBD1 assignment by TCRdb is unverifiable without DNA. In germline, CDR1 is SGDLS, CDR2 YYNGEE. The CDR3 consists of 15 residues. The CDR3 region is CASSVGGTGTYEQYF.

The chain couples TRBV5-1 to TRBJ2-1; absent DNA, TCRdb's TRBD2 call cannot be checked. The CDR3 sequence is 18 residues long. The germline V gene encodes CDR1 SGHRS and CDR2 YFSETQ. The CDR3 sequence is CASSFSVAGGVWDNEQFF.

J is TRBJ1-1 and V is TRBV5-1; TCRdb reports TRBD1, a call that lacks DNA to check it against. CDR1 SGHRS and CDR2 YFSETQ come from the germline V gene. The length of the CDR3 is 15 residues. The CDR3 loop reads CASSETGTGYTEAFF.

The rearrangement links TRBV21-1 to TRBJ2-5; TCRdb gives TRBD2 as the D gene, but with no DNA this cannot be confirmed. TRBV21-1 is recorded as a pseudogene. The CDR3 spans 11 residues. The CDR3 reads CASRVAGAVYF.

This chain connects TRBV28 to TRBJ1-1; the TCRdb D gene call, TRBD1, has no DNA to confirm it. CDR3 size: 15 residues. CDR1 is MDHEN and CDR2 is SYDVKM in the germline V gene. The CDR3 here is CASSLLDRVNTEAFF.

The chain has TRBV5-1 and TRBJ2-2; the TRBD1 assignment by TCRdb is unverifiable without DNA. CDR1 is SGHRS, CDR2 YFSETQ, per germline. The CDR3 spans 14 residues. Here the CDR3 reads CASSSAQGPGELFF.

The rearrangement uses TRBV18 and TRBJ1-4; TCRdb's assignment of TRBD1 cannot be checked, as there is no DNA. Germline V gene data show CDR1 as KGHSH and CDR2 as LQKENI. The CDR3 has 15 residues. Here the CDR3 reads CASSPLQGLGEKLFF. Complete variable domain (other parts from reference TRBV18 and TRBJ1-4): NAGVMQNPRHLVRRRGQEARLRCSPMKGHSHVYWYRQLPEEGLKFMVYLQKENIIDESGMPKERFSAEFPKEGPSILRIQQVVRGDSAAYFCASSPLQGLGEKLFFGSGTQLSVL.

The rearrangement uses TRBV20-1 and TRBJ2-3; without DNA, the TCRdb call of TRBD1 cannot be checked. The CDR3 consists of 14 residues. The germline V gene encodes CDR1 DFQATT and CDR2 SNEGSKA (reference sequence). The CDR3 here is CSGGVTGNPDTQYF.

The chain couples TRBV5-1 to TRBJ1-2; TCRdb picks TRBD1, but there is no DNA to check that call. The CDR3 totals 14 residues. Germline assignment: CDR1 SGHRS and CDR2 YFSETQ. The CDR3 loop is CASSNGQGEVRYTF.

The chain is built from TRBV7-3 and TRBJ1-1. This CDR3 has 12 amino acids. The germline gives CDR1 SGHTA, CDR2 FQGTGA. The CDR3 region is CASSLDNTEAFF.

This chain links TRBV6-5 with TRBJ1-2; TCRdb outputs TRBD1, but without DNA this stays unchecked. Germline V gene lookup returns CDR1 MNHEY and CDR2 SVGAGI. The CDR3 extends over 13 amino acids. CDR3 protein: CASSYVQGRGYTF.

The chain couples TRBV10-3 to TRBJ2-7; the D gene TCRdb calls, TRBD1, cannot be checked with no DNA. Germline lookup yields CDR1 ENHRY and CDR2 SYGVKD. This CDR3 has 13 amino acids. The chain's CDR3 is CAISPGQTYEQYF.